The 19 T cell receptor beta chains in this list originate from one sample, sequenced in a study of T cell responses to AZD1222 COVID-19 vaccine. TCRdb's table, derived via immunoSEQ multiplex PCR, lists solely in-frame clones and lacks some. The sample includes 120,000 to 150,000 clones, around 90% seen only once; the top ten take less than 5.5%. The sequenced sample was peripheral blood, obtained on day 0 of AZD1222 vaccination. Every receptor here comes from an adult in good health.

This sequence joins TRBV7-2 and TRBJ2-3; a weak D match, TRBD1 (6 bases). This CDR3 region has 15 residues. Trimming removed 0 bases from V and 6 bases from J, with 13 bases in between. Germline V gene data show CDR1 as SGHTA and CDR2 as FQGNSA. The CDR3 nucleotides read TGTGCCAGCAGCTTAGCGACAGGAGCTACTGATACGCAGTATTTT. Encoded protein: CASSLATGATDTQYF.

The chain has TRBV5-1 and TRBJ2-2, with 11 positions matching TRBD2. CDR1 and CDR2 (germline): SGHRS, YFSETQ. The CDR3 has 16 residues. Trimming cost V 4 bases and J 2 bases; bases outside gene matches: 4. Here the CDR3 DNA reads TGCGCCAGCAGCGGGCTAGCGGGGGGCAACACCGGGGAGCTGTTTTTT. It encodes CASSGLAGGNTGELFF.

V usage is TRBV28 and J usage is TRBJ1-1, with unresolved D. The CDR3 runs to 13 residues. Trimming cost V 10 bases and J 1 base, with 13 bases left between them. CDR1 and CDR2 (germline): MDHEN, SYDVKM. CDR3 DNA sequence: TGTGCCATCAGGCAAACCCCGAACACTGAAGCTTTCTTT. Translating gives CAIRQTPNTEAFF.

The rearrangement joins TRBV4-1 to TRBJ1-6; no clear D gene. V shed 0 bases and J shed 9 bases, with 15 bases lying between them. Germline assignment: CDR1 MGHRA and CDR2 YSYEKL. The CDR3 length is 16 residues. CDR3 protein: CASSQDYPLSGSPLHF. CDR3 coding DNA: TGCGCCAGCAGCCAAGATTATCCCCTCAGCGGTTCACCCCTCCACTTT.

As concerns this clone: Other DNA sequences in the same sample also yield this CDR3. The chain couples TRBV4-1 to TRBJ2-1; TRBD2 matches at 8 bases. The germline gives CDR1 MGHRA, CDR2 YSYEKL. This CDR3 spans 15 amino acids. Trimming removed 1 base from V and 4 bases from J; junction bases left unmatched: 3. Here the CDR3 reads CASSQAGGSYNEQFF. CDR3 in DNA: TGCGCCAGCAGCCAAGCGGGAGGGTCTTACAATGAGCAGTTCTTC.

As to this clone: At one of its ends the junction is not consistent with the germline gene, which may arise from a read error. The chain employs TRBV4-3 and TRBJ2-3; D may be TRBD1 (6 bases). The CDR3 covers 16 residues. In germline, CDR1 is LGHNA, CDR2 YSLEER. The CDR3 region has the DNA TGCGCCAGCCAAAGAGGGTCAGGGGCTGGCACGGATACGCAGTATTTT. Translating it yields CASQRGSGAGTDTQYF.

This chain joins TRBV6-1 and TRBJ1-5, with a weak D call TRBD1 (6 bases). V was pared by 0 bases and J by 6 bases, with 12 bases between. The CDR3 runs 15 residues. In germline, CDR1 is MNHNS, CDR2 SASEGT. This CDR3 reads CASSEAEGGIQPQHF. The CDR3 DNA reads as TGTGCCAGCAGTGAAGCGGAGGGGGGGATTCAGCCCCAGCATTTT.

The chain has TRBV13 and TRBJ1-3; D gene uncertain. Trimming removed 5 bases at V and 0 bases at J, with 11 bases between. Germline values: CDR1 PRHDT, CDR2 FYEKMQ (reference sequence). The CDR3 is made up of 15 amino acids. CDR3 amino acids: CASSAGRRSGNTIYF. The CDR3 DNA reads TGTGCCAGCAGCGCCGGACGCCGCTCTGGAAACACCATATATTTT. Using reference TRBV13 and TRBJ1-3 for the parts outside the CDR3, the full variable domain is AAGVIQSPRHLIKEKRETATLKCYPIPRHDTVYWYQQGPGQDPQFLISFYEKMQSDKGSIPDRFSAQQFSDYHSELNMSSLELGDSALYFCASSAGRRSGNTIYFGEGSWLTVV.

The rearrangement uses TRBV20-1 and TRBJ1-2, with D unclear. The CDR3 runs 11 residues. The germline gives CDR1 DFQATT, CDR2 SNEGSKA (reference sequence). The CDR3 spells CRATENYGYTF. The CDR3 DNA is TGCAGGGCGACTGAAAACTATGGCTACACCTTC.

The rearrangement links TRBV19 to TRBJ1-2; D unclear. The CDR3 has 14 residues. Trimming pared 5 bases from V and 2 bases from J, leaving 12 bases between. Germline V gene data show CDR1 as LNHDA and CDR2 as SQIVND (reference sequence). The CDR3 sequence is CASSPQVDNYGYTF. The CDR3 DNA reads TGTGCCAGTAGTCCCCAGGTGGACAACTATGGCTACACCTTC.

A remark on this clone: The same CDR3 arises from other DNA sequences in this sample as well. The chain is built from TRBV12-3 or TRBV12-4 and TRBJ1-1; D call uncertain. V lost 1 base and J lost 5, with 8 bases in between. The CDR3 covers 13 residues. This CDR3 is CASSLGGGTEAFF. CDR3 in DNA: TGTGCCAGCAGTTTAGGCGGAGGGACTGAAGCTTTCTTT.

This rearrangement joins TRBV19 to TRBJ1-2; 9 bases fit TRBD1. V shed 5 bases and J 8 bases; nucleotides not matched to a gene: 6. Per the germline V gene, CDR1 is LNHDA and CDR2 is SQIVND (reference sequence). The CDR3 consists of 13 residues. The CDR3 DNA is TGTGCCAGTAGTGCGGACAGGGGAAGCGGCTACACCTTC. Amino acids: CASSADRGSGYTF.

This chain joins TRBV15 and TRBJ2-3; 7 nucleotides match TRBD2. J lost 5 bases, V lost 2 bases, and 10 bases had no gene match. Germline loops: CDR1 LNHNV, CDR2 YYDKDF (reference sequence). There are 16 residues in the CDR3. CDR3 loop: CATSRPSGGQQDTQYF. Here the CDR3 DNA reads TGTGCCACCAGCAGACCGTCGGGAGGCCAACAAGATACGCAGTATTTT.

The chain combines TRBV6-5 with TRBJ1-5; TRBD1 aligns across 7 bases. Trimming removed 7 bases from V and 0 bases from J; junction bases left unmatched: 6. This CDR3 has 15 residues. CDR1 is MNHEY, CDR2 SVGAGI, per germline. CDR3 nucleotides: TGTGCCAGCACCGACAGGGTTTATAGCAATCAGCCCCAGCATTTT. Its translation: CASTDRVYSNQPQHF.

With respect to this clone: Relative to the germline gene, one junction end is altered; a read error may explain this. V is TRBV7-7 and J is TRBJ2-2; D call uncertain. Germline CDR1 SSHAT, CDR2 FNYEAQ (reference sequence). The CDR3 has 16 amino acids. CDR3 in DNA: TGTGCTAGCAGCTTAGCTTCTGGATTTAACACCGGGGAGCTGTTTTTT. Translating it yields CASSLASGFNTGELFF. The variable domain in full, completed from reference TRBV7-7 and TRBJ2-2, reads GAGVSQSPRYKVTKRGQDVTLRCDPISSHATLYWYQQALGQGPEFLTYFNYEAQPDKSGLPSDRFSAERPEGSISTLTIQRTEQRDSAMYRCASSLASGFNTGELFFGEGSRLTVL.

The CDR3 nucleotides read TGTGCCAGCAGCTTGGCGCCGGGGGTCGGTTATGGCTACACCTTC. Amino acids: CASSLAPGVGYGYTF. This rearrangement joins TRBV5-6 to TRBJ1-2, with D possibly matching TRBD1 (5 bases). The CDR3 contains 15 residues. V lost 0 bases to trimming and J lost 5 bases, with 14 bases between them. Per germline, CDR1 SGHDT and CDR2 YYEEEE. The variable domain in full, completed from reference TRBV5-6 and TRBJ1-2, reads DAGVTQSPTHLIKTRGQQVTLRCSPKSGHDTVSWYQQALGQGPQFIFQYYEEEERQRGNFPDRFSGHQFPNYSSELNVNALLLGDSALYLCASSLAPGVGYGYTFGSGTRLTVV.

The chain joins TRBV7-2 to TRBJ2-3; D may be TRBD2 (7 bases). The V gene's germline CDR1 is SGHTA and CDR2 FQGNSA. The CDR3 contains 17 residues. Trimming cost V 0 bases and J 0 bases, with 13 bases left between them. This CDR3 reads CASSLAGGGFSTDTQYF. The CDR3 DNA sequence: TGTGCCAGCAGCTTAGCGGGGGGGGGCTTTAGCACAGATACGCAGTATTTT.

This clone came up once. The chain uses TRBV4-2 and TRBJ1-3; D uncertain. Per germline, CDR1 LGHNA and CDR2 YNFKEQ. Deletions cut 6 bases from V and 4 bases from J, with 16 bases between. The CDR3 spans 15 residues. In nucleotides, the CDR3 is TGTGCCAGCAGTCCCCAAAGGAATACAGGAAACACCATATATTTT. It yields the protein CASSPQRNTGNTIYF.

This rearrangement joins TRBV5-5 to TRBJ1-5, with TRBD1 matching 8 bases. Germline V lookup: CDR1 SGHKS, CDR2 YYEKEE (reference sequence). Losses at the gene ends were 4 bases for V and 1 base for J; bases not matched to a gene: 4. This CDR3 has 15 amino acids. The chain's CDR3 is CASSIGQGSNQPQHF. CDR3 bases: TGTGCCAGCAGCATCGGACAGGGAAGCAATCAGCCCCAGCATTTT.